The 13 T cell receptor beta chains given below trace back to one sample, sequenced in a study of identical twins. TCRdb reanalysed the 5' RACE reads using MiXCR and keeps one entry per CDR3 protein. This table has 200,000 to 300,000 distinct CDR3 sequences, about 10% appearing once. Sequencing was carried out using memory T cells sorted from blood. These receptors originate from a man between 50 and 59 years old in good health.

This clonotype was picked up many times. This chain joins TRBV2 and TRBJ2-1, with D possibly called TRBD1 or TRBD2 (6 bases each). The germline V gene has CDR1 SNHLY and CDR2 FYNNEI. There are 13 residues in the CDR3. V lost 4 bases to trimming and J lost 8 bases, with 12 bases between them. The CDR3 protein is CASSARRGDEQFF. The CDR3 DNA reads as TGTGCCAGCAGTGCCAGGAGGGGGGATGAGCAGTTCTTC.

A remark on this clonotype: Given a much more abundant clone one base away, this may be a read error. The rearrangement uses TRBV12-3 or TRBV12-4 and TRBJ2-1; a possible D gene is TRBD2 (6 bases). The CDR3 is 11 amino acids. Deletions cut 6 bases from V and 12 bases from J, with 12 bases between. CDR3 sequence (DNA): TGTGCCAGCAGGTCGGGACTTGGGCAGTTCTTC. Translation gives CASRSGLGQFF.

This clonotype occurred many times. The chain recombines TRBV12-3 or TRBV12-4 with TRBJ1-3, with D tentatively TRBD1 (5 bases). Trimming cost V 4 bases and J 0 bases, with 13 bases left between them. The CDR3 spans 16 residues. Written as DNA, the CDR3 is TGTGCCAGCAGTTCCTGGGGGATCAGCTCTGGAAACACCATATATTTT. Translating it yields CASSSWGISSGNTIYF.

The table lists this clonotype with many counts. J is TRBJ2-7 and V is TRBV7-2; 8 bases fit TRBD2. Germline V gene lookup returns CDR1 SGHTA and CDR2 FQGNSA. V trimming: 2 bases; J trimming: 2 bases; junction bases outside the gene matches: 5. The CDR3 is made up of 15 amino acids. The CDR3 spells CASSLRSGGTYEQYF. The CDR3 coding sequence is TGTGCCAGCAGCTTAAGGTCGGGGGGGACCTACGAGCAGTACTTC.

This clonotype occurred a few times. The V call is TRBV5-1, the J call TRBJ1-1; D is perhaps TRBD1 (5 bases). This CDR3 comprises 15 residues. Trimming cost V 0 bases and J 5 bases, with 14 bases left between them. CDR1 is SGHRS and CDR2 is YFSETQ in the germline V gene. CDR3 in amino acids: CASSLAGGKGTEAFF. DNA for the CDR3: TGCGCCAGCAGCTTGGCCGGGGGGAAGGGAACTGAAGCTTTCTTT.

This clonotype has just a few counts. The chain links TRBV2 to TRBJ1-5; maybe TRBD1 (5 bases). Trimming took off 8 bases at V and 4 bases at J, with 12 bases between the two ends. Looked up from germline, CDR1 is SNHLY and CDR2 is FYNNEI. The CDR3 is made up of 13 amino acids. Written as DNA, the CDR3 is TGTGCCAGCGGCGGGGGTCGGAATCAGCCCCAGCATTTT. It specifies CASGGGRNQPQHF.

This clonotype was found a few times. The chain uses TRBV20-1 and TRBJ2-7; the D is unclear. This CDR3 is built from 14 residues. Germline assignment: CDR1 DFQATT and CDR2 SNEGSKA (reference sequence). Between the trimmed V and J ends, which lost 0 bases and 4 bases, there was a span of 13 bases. CDR3 coding DNA: TGCAGTGCTAGAGATATACTCAAAGCTTACGAGCAGTACTTC. Protein product: CSARDILKAYEQYF.

Ten or more counts support this clonotype. The rearrangement joins TRBV9 to TRBJ1-1; 10 bases line up with TRBD1. Germline CDR1 is SGDLS and CDR2 is YYNGEE. The V and J ends lost 0 bases and 4 bases, in that order; junction bases with no gene match: 3. The CDR3 contains 15 residues. The CDR3 DNA follows: TGTGCCAGCAGCGTAGCTGGGACAGGGGCCACTGAAGCTTTCTTT. As protein: CASSVAGTGATEAFF. Based on the CDR3 plus reference TRBV9 and TRBJ1-1, the full variable domain is DSGVTQTPKHLITATGQRVTLRCSPRSGDLSVYWYQQSLDQGLQFLIQYYNGEERAKGNILERFSAQQFPDLHSELNLSSLELGDSALYFCASSVAGTGATEAFFGQGTRLTVV.

This clonotype was picked up many times. The rearrangement links TRBV9 to TRBJ1-1; D unclear. This CDR3 is built from 13 residues. V was trimmed by 1 base and J by 4 bases, leaving 8 bases between them. Germline V gene sequence: CDR1 SGDLS, CDR2 YYNGEE. DNA of the CDR3: TGTGCCAGCAGCGTACAGGATTTCACTGAAGCTTTCTTT. Translated, it gives CASSVQDFTEAFF.

In its sample, this clonotype ranks as medium-sized (0.01 to 0.1%). The V gene is TRBV20-1, the J gene TRBJ2-1; 10 nucleotides line up with TRBD2. This CDR3 has 15 residues. V was clipped by 0 bases and J by 8 bases; unmatched bases: 7. Per the germline V gene, CDR1 is DFQATT and CDR2 is SNEGSKA (reference sequence). CDR3 protein: CSARDAQRGGDEQFF. The CDR3 DNA reads as TGCAGTGCTAGAGATGCCCAGCGGGGGGGCGATGAGCAGTTCTTC.

V usage is TRBV27 and J usage is TRBJ2-7; 7 bases map to TRBD1. The germline V gene has CDR1 MNHEY and CDR2 SMNVEV (reference sequence). Germline trimming cut 2 bases from V and 0 bases from J; bases unmatched to any gene: 7. CDR3 size: 16 residues. CDR3 sequence (DNA): TGTGCCAGCAGTTTAGGGTCAGGGGGACACTCCTACGAGCAGTACTTC. Translated, it gives CASSLGSGGHSYEQYF.

The sample holds many counts of this clonotype. V gene TRBV6-2 or TRBV6-3 combines with J gene TRBJ2-3; D is undetermined. CDR3 length: 16 residues. V dropped 2 bases and J dropped 5 bases, with 17 bases sitting between them. CDR1 MNHEY and CDR2 SVGEGT come from the germline V gene. This chain's CDR3 is CASSYRAAILGDTQYF. The CDR3 DNA reads as TGTGCCAGCAGTTACAGGGCAGCCATCCTAGGAGATACGCAGTATTTT.

This clonotype was found a few times. The chain couples TRBV6-2 or TRBV6-3 to TRBJ2-1; 15 bases map to TRBD2. V lost 3 bases and J lost 0; bases outside the gene matches: 6. In germline, CDR1 is MNHEY, CDR2 SVGEGT. The CDR3 is made up of 19 amino acids. CDR3 coding DNA: TGTGCCAGCAGTTATGGACTAGCGGGAGGGATCTACTCCTACAATGAGCAGTTCTTC. Protein sequence: CASSYGLAGGIYSYNEQFF.